Sequencing of this T cell receptor (beta chain) was carried out in a study of shared clonotypes between healthy human individuals. The study's findings and limits: Some clonotypes were shared by all four sorted-subset donors, while others were not shared. The non-shared ones had lower generation probabilities than the shared ones. Estimated clonotype richness was generally higher in naive than memory subsets.

CDR1 and CDR2 from the germline V gene are MGHRA and YSYEKL. V lost 0 bases to trimming and J lost 2 bases; unmatched junction nucleotides: 7. The CDR3 covers 18 residues. The data were produced by immunoSEQ multiplex PCR, yet TCRdb's version contains in-frame clones alone and is incomplete. The sample lists approximately 2,300,000 clones, under 95% occurring once. Comments on this clone: Its antigen is unknown.

The receptor comes from a man younger than 35 in good health. Some clones in this sample may be carry-over from other donors' samples. Sequenced material: naive CD4+ T cells from PBMCs. Regarding subset: CD45RA+ positively selected. The chain links TRBV4-1 to TRBJ2-3, with 11 bases identical to TRBD2. The CDR3 nucleotides read TGCGCCAGCAGCCAAGAGGGGGTAGCGGGAGGGAACACAGATACGCAGTATTTT. Translating it yields CASSQEGVAGGNTDTQYF.